The 17 T cell receptor beta chains given below trace back to one sample, sequenced in a study of neurological immune-mediated disorders. TCRdb itself ran the 5' RACE reads through MiXCR, one entry per CDR3 protein. Of some 38,000 distinct CDR3 sequences in the sample, 14% are singletons; the top ten hold roughly 30%. Sequenced: PBMCs. Source of these receptors: a woman in her fifties or sixties with HTLV-1-associated myelopathy (HAM/TSP).

This clonotype was observed at least ten times. This rearrangement joins TRBV20-1 to TRBJ2-5; 8 positions agree with TRBD1. The V gene end was trimmed by 2 bases and the J gene end by 6 bases; junction bases not matched to a gene: 8. This CDR3 has 14 amino acids. Germline CDR1 and CDR2: DFQATT and SNEGSKA (reference sequence). CDR3 in DNA: TGCAGTGCTAGATCTCCAGGGGGCCCCAAGACCCAGTACTTC. Its protein is CSARSPGGPKTQYF.

This clonotype was recorded many times. The chain uses TRBV7-2 and TRBJ1-6; D possibly corresponds to TRBD1 (6 bases). Germline values: CDR1 SGHTA, CDR2 FQGNSA. This CDR3 has 15 residues. V was clipped by 2 bases and J by 8 bases, with 13 bases between them. The CDR3 region has the DNA TGTGCCAGCAGCTTAATCGCAGGGGAGGATTCACCCCTCCACTTT. It encodes CASSLIAGEDSPLHF.

This clonotype was recorded at least ten times. The rearrangement links TRBV5-1 to TRBJ1-1; D is undetermined. The CDR3 covers 17 residues. Germline loops: CDR1 SGHRS, CDR2 YFSETQ. V lost 0 bases and J lost 4, with 19 bases in between. CDR3: CASSLVGQVRAVTEAFF. CDR3 bases: TGCGCCAGCAGCTTGGTAGGTCAGGTGAGAGCAGTCACTGAAGCTTTCTTT.

Concerning this clonotype itself: A much larger clone differs by one base, so this may be a read error. The chain carries TRBV27 and TRBJ2-7; D may be TRBD1 (6 bases). The germline CDR1 and CDR2 sequences are MNHEY and SMNVEV (reference sequence). The CDR3 consists of 13 residues. Trimming shortened V by 4 bases and J by 7 bases, and 14 bases separated the two germline ends. In DNA form, the CDR3 reads TGTGCCAGCAGTTCGAACAGGGAAGGGGAGCAGTACTTC. Translation: CASSSNREGEQYF.

This clonotype was seen many times. CDR3 region: CASSLRQAGGVVDEQFF. The CDR3, as DNA: TGCGCCAGCAGCTTGCGACAGGCCGGGGGGGTCGTTGACGAGCAGTTCTTC. The chain uses TRBV5-1 and TRBJ2-1; 8 nucleotides agree with TRBD2. The germline V gene has CDR1 SGHRS and CDR2 YFSETQ. Trimming at V came to 1 base and at J to 10 bases, leaving 16 bases not matched to a gene. The CDR3 runs 17 residues.

This clonotype was recorded once. J is TRBJ2-5 and V is TRBV29-1, with D unresolved. Trimming cost V 8 bases and J 2 bases, with 12 bases left between them. Germline CDR1 reads SQVTM; CDR2 reads ANQGSEA. CDR3 size: 12 residues. CDR3 in amino acids: CSFLHNQETQYF. The CDR3 DNA reads as TGCAGCTTTCTTCACAATCAAGAGACCCAGTACTTC.

The sample holds many counts of this clonotype. This chain connects TRBV2 to TRBJ1-3; D gene uncertain. The CDR3 loop spans 12 amino acids. Trimming cost V 3 bases and J 4 bases, with 4 bases left between them. CDR1 and CDR2 (germline): SNHLY, FYNNEI. The chain's CDR3 is CASSERGNTIYF. The CDR3 DNA sequence: TGTGCCAGCAGTGAGCGGGGAAACACCATATATTTT.

About this clonotype itself: Given a much more abundant clone one base away, this may be a read error. The chain uses TRBV6-5 and TRBJ1-1; maybe TRBD1 (6 bases). Germline V gene sequence: CDR1 MNHEY, CDR2 SVGAGI. This CDR3 spans 15 amino acids. The CDR3: CANSRGPRGNTEAFF. In DNA, the CDR3 is TGTGCCAACAGTCGGGGCCCCAGGGGGAACACTGAAGCTTTCTTT.

V gene TRBV7-6 combines with J gene TRBJ1-3; 8 bases map to TRBD1. Losses at the gene ends were 3 bases for V and 4 bases for J; bases not matched to a gene: 11. Germline V CDR1 and CDR2: SGHVS, FNYEAQ. This CDR3 is 17 amino acids long. This chain's CDR3 is CASSLTGQGVMGNTIYF. CDR3 in DNA: TGTGCCAGCAGCTTGACCGGACAGGGAGTAATGGGAAACACCATATATTTT.

This clonotype appeared many times. The chain carries TRBV12-3 or TRBV12-4 and TRBJ1-5; the match to TRBD1 covers 7 bases. The length of the CDR3 is 15 residues. With V trimmed by 4 bases and J by 4 bases, 7 bases remained unmatched. The CDR3 sequence is CASSWGGTANQPQHF. The DNA for the CDR3 is TGTGCCAGCAGTTGGGGGGGGACAGCGAATCAGCCCCAGCATTTT.

The sample holds many counts of this clonotype. This chain links TRBV7-2 with TRBJ1-1; 7 bases map to TRBD1. The CDR3 covers 19 residues. Germline values: CDR1 SGHTA, CDR2 FQGNSA. The ends lost 0 bases at V and 0 bases at J; junction bases unmatched: 13. CDR3 DNA sequence: TGTGCCAGCAGCTTAGCGGGCAGGGGACAGCTAGTAATGAACACTGAAGCTTTCTTT. Translation: CASSLAGRGQLVMNTEAFF.

Many counts were recorded for this clonotype. The CDR3 DNA is TGTGCCAGCAGCCGCTCGGGACAGGGGTCTGGCTACACCTTC. It is translated as CASSRSGQGSGYTF. The chain has TRBV7-2 and TRBJ1-2; 10 positions match TRBD1. V shed 5 bases and J 7 bases; nucleotides not matched to a gene: 7. The CDR3 covers 14 residues. From germline, CDR1 is SGHTA and CDR2 FQGNSA.

This clonotype was recorded many times. The chain uses TRBV27 and TRBJ1-5, with a possible D match to TRBD1 (5 bases). V lost 6 bases and J lost 4, with 19 bases in between. Germline CDR1 MNHEY, CDR2 SMNVEV (reference sequence). There are 16 residues in the CDR3. CDR3 in DNA: TGTGCCAGCAGGCCCCTCCAGGGTAGGGGAAATCAGCCCCAGCATTTT. Residues: CASRPLQGRGNQPQHF.

Ten or more counts support this clonotype. This chain links TRBV6-1 with TRBJ2-5; 11 nucleotides line up with TRBD1. The CDR3 has 16 amino acids. V was clipped by 2 bases and J by 4 bases; unmatched bases: 6. Germline V CDR1 and CDR2: MNHNS, SASEGT. The chain's CDR3 is CASSELVGQGGETQYF. DNA for the CDR3: TGTGCCAGCAGTGAATTAGTGGGACAGGGGGGAGAGACCCAGTACTTC.

This clonotype was seen many times. The rearrangement joins TRBV29-1 to TRBJ1-1, with 7 bases identical to TRBD1. Trimming cost V 7 bases and J 1 base; bases outside gene matches: 6. CDR1 and CDR2 (germline): SQVTM, ANQGSEA. The length of the CDR3 is 13 residues. CDR3 sequence: CSASTGRNTEAFF. CDR3 bases: TGCAGCGCATCGACAGGGAGGAACACTGAAGCTTTCTTT.

This clonotype was observed many times. The V gene is TRBV4-3, the J gene TRBJ1-2; 7 positions agree with TRBD1. The trim removed 5 bases at V and 6 bases at J, leaving 12 bases unmatched. The CDR3 contains 15 residues. Germline CDR1 is LGHNA and CDR2 is YSLEER. The CDR3 loop is CASSAQGTSTNGYTF. The CDR3 DNA reads as TGCGCCAGCAGCGCACAGGGGACCTCTACTAATGGCTACACCTTC.

This clonotype has just a few counts. V and J are TRBV29-1 and TRBJ1-5; D remains unclear. Germline V lookup: CDR1 SQVTM, CDR2 ANQGSEA. V was pared by 4 bases and J by 0 bases, with 7 bases between. This CDR3 contains 13 residues. CDR3 sequence: CSVASFSNQPQHF. The CDR3 nucleotides are TGCAGCGTTGCTAGTTTTAGCAATCAGCCCCAGCATTTT.